This is a list of T cell receptor beta chains from one sample in a study of chemoradiotherapy in HPV16-positive cancers. TCRdb's table, derived via immunoSEQ multiplex PCR, lists solely in-frame clones and lacks some. The top ten clones hold over 4% of a sample with tens of thousands of clones, roughly 90% of them seen once. Source: blood, taken from a patient who underwent chemoradiotherapy. Source of these receptors: a human donor with HPV-associated anogenital cancer. CDR3s leave out the opening cysteine and the closing phenylalanine or tryptophan. The D gene is left open where the match is weak.

V	D	J	CDR3
TRBV19	-	TRBJ1-2	ASLPGRASEYGYT
TRBV5-6	-	TRBJ1-1	ASSLRGGDTEAF
TRBV6-6	-	TRBJ1-4	ASSYGRGANEKLF
TRBV10-2	TRBD1	TRBJ1-1	ASSEPWRDRGPVGTEAF
TRBV19	-	TRBJ1-1	ASGDRPNTEAF
TRBV27	TRBD1	TRBJ1-2	ASSLSRDRRNYGYT
TRBV6-5	TRBD1	TRBJ2-2	ASSLTGPGELF
TRBV6-5	-	TRBJ1-2	ASSYLQQTYGYT
TRBV7-9	-	TRBJ2-7	ASSEGLSYEQY
TRBV2	-	TRBJ1-1	ASREQGVWTEAF
TRBV27	TRBD1	TRBJ1-2	ASSRTIDRAVYGYT
TRBV6-1	-	TRBJ2-5	ASSTSLQETQY
TRBV2	-	TRBJ2-7	ASSEGRDIFYEQY
TRBV15	-	TRBJ1-2	ATSSARAVVYT
TRBV19	TRBD2	TRBJ2-5	ASSIGTTPETQY
TRBV7-2	-	TRBJ1-6	ASSFGRVGSPLH
TRBV15	TRBD1	TRBJ1-2	ATSRGGDSNYGYT